Below, 31 T cell receptor beta chains from the same sample are listed, as sequenced in a study of T cells in Graves' hyperthyroidism and ophthalmopathy. RNA transcripts provided the source from which TCR beta CDR3 regions were amplified. The HTBI primer set was used in a first-round RT-PCR of the TCR CDR3. TCRdb analysed the multiplex PCR reads with MiXCR anew, one entry per CDR3 protein. This sample has approximately 400,000 distinct CDR3 sequences, with 15% found just once. The sequencing input was blood. The receptors stem from a woman in her 30s with Graves' hyperthyroidism.

J is TRBJ2-2 and V is TRBV7-2; D uncertain. The CDR3 consists of 15 residues. V lost 2 bases and J 0 bases, leaving 7 bases between the germline ends. CDR1 and CDR2 from the germline V gene are SGHTA and FQGNSA. This CDR3 reads CASSLSRTNTGELFF. In DNA form, the CDR3 reads TGTGCCAGCAGCTTAAGCCGCACGAACACCGGGGAGCTGTTTTTT.

This clonotype was seen a handful of times. J is TRBJ2-2 and V is TRBV5-1; 7 bases align to TRBD1. Trimming cost V 8 bases and J 1 base; bases outside gene matches: 11. The CDR3 contains 16 residues. CDR1 SGHRS and CDR2 YFSETQ come from the germline V gene. The DNA of the CDR3 is TGCGCCAGTAGCAACAGGGGACAGAGGAACACCGGGGAGCTGTTTTTT. Protein sequence: CASSNRGQRNTGELFF. Filled out from reference TRBV5-1 and TRBJ2-2, the complete variable domain reads KAGVTQTPRYLIKTRGQQVTLSCSPISGHRSVSWYQQTPGQGLQFLFEYFSETQRNKGNFPGRFSGRQFSNSRSEMNVSTLELGDSALYLCASSNRGQRNTGELFFGEGSRLTVL.

In this sample, this clonotype turned up a few times. The V call is TRBV20-1, the J call TRBJ2-1; TRBD2 might be the D (6 bases). Per the germline V gene, CDR1 is DFQATT and CDR2 is SNEGSKA (reference sequence). The CDR3 length is 12 residues. Trimming stripped 6 bases from V and 12 bases from J, with 18 bases between. CDR3 nucleotide sequence: TGCAGTGCCAGGGACCCCTCCGGGGGGCAGTTCTTC. As protein: CSARDPSGGQFF.

This chain connects TRBV20-1 to TRBJ2-5, with a weak D call TRBD2 (5 bases). From germline, CDR1 is DFQATT and CDR2 SNEGSKA (reference sequence). The CDR3 loop spans 14 amino acids. Deletions cut 5 bases from V and 5 bases from J, with 18 bases between. CDR3 sequence: CSAPRTGVGETQYF. CDR3 sequence (DNA): TGCAGTGCTCCTCGGACTGGGGTAGGGGAGACCCAGTACTTC.

This clonotype was picked up many times. The chain is built from TRBV5-5 and TRBJ2-3, with TRBD2 matching over 11 bases. Germline values: CDR1 SGHKS, CDR2 YYEKEE (reference sequence). V lost 0 bases, J lost 2 bases, and 2 bases stayed unmatched. CDR3 length equals 16 residues. CDR3 protein: CASSLGLAGYTDTQYF. The CDR3 region has the DNA TGTGCCAGCAGCTTGGGACTAGCGGGATACACAGATACGCAGTATTTT.

This clonotype was counted many times. V usage is TRBV7-9 and J usage is TRBJ1-1; 9 bases map to TRBD1. The ends lost 2 bases at V and 9 bases at J; junction bases unmatched: 7. CDR1 and CDR2 (germline): SEHNR, FQNEAQ (reference sequence). The CDR3 extends over 14 amino acids. The CDR3 region has the DNA TGTGCCAGCAGCTTAACGGGACAGGGTGATCAAGCTTTCTTT. It yields the protein CASSLTGQGDQAFF.

This clonotype was found many times. V usage is TRBV20-1 and J usage is TRBJ2-3; 10 bases align to TRBD2. CDR3 size: 15 residues. From germline, CDR1 is DFQATT and CDR2 SNEGSKA (reference sequence). Trimming cost V 3 bases and J 2 bases; bases outside gene matches: 5. This CDR3 reads CSASLSGRDTDTQYF. The DNA for the CDR3 is TGCAGTGCTAGCCTGAGCGGGAGGGACACAGATACGCAGTATTTT.

This clonotype has only a few counts. V is TRBV19 and J is TRBJ2-7; D remains unclear. The CDR3 contains 12 residues. Trimming pared 8 bases from V and 3 bases from J, leaving 11 bases between. Looked up from germline, CDR1 is LNHDA and CDR2 is SQIVND (reference sequence). The CDR3 region has the DNA TGTGCCAGTGGGGAAGCAGGCTACGAGCAGTACTTC. It specifies CASGEAGYEQYF.

This clonotype was picked up a small number of times. The chain joins TRBV6-2 or TRBV6-3 to TRBJ2-2; unclear D gene. The CDR3 spans 18 residues. The V gene lost 4 bases and the J gene lost 9 bases, with 27 bases spanning the gap. Germline V gene data show CDR1 as MNHEY and CDR2 as SVGEGT. The chain's CDR3 is CASSSTIPPALTFRELFF. Written as DNA, the CDR3 is TGTGCCAGCAGTTCCACGATTCCTCCCGCTCTTACCTTCAGGGAGCTGTTTTTT.

In this sample, this clonotype turned up a few times. CDR3 residues: CSARDSGLAGIQYNEQFF. The DNA for the CDR3 is TGCAGTGCTAGAGATTCAGGACTAGCGGGAATTCAGTACAATGAGCAGTTCTTC. The chain links TRBV20-1 to TRBJ2-1, with 12 bases lining up with TRBD2. V was clipped by 0 bases and J by 4 bases; unmatched bases: 10. This CDR3 spans 18 amino acids. Per germline, CDR1 DFQATT and CDR2 SNEGSKA (reference sequence).

This clonotype occurred once. The chain recombines TRBV15 with TRBJ2-7; the match to TRBD2 covers 7 bases. Germline loops: CDR1 LNHNV, CDR2 YYDKDF (reference sequence). This CDR3 has 14 amino acids. The V gene end was trimmed by 6 bases and the J gene end by 2 bases; junction bases not matched to a gene: 7. The CDR3 nucleotides read TGTGCCACCAGTGGCGGGAGAGGGACCTACGAGCAGTACTTC. This codes for CATSGGRGTYEQYF.

This chain connects TRBV27 to TRBJ2-2, with 9 bases fitting TRBD2. J lost 0 bases, V lost 4 bases, and 3 bases had no gene match. CDR3 length: 16 amino acids. Germline V gene sequence: CDR1 MNHEY, CDR2 SMNVEV (reference sequence). The CDR3 bases are TGTGCCAGCAGTTCCTTAGCGGGAGCGAACACCGGGGAGCTGTTTTTT. This codes for CASSSLAGANTGELFF.

In this sample, this clonotype turned up many times. The rearrangement links TRBV27 to TRBJ2-3; weak D call: TRBD2 (6 bases). V gave up 2 bases and J gave up 8 bases, with 17 bases separating them. The germline CDR1 and CDR2 sequences are MNHEY and SMNVEV (reference sequence). CDR3 length equals 15 residues. This chain's CDR3 is CASSLRGSGTGTQYF. The CDR3 DNA is TGTGCCAGCAGTTTACGGGGGAGCGGAACGGGTACGCAGTATTTT.

As to this clonotype: A much more abundant neighbour one base away suggests this may be a read error. The V call is TRBV12-3 or TRBV12-4, the J call TRBJ1-4, with D maybe TRBD1 (6 bases). The CDR3 length is 14 residues. The CDR3 bases are TGTGTCAGCAGCGAGGGGGGATTTAATGAAAAACTGTTTTTT. This encodes CVSSEGGFNEKLFF.

The chain couples TRBV24-1 to TRBJ1-2; D ambiguous. The V gene's germline CDR1 is KGHDR and CDR2 SFDVKD. This CDR3 spans 14 amino acids. Trimming stripped 2 bases from V and 3 bases from J, with 9 bases between. CDR3 in amino acids: CATSDSGRDYGYTF. For the CDR3, the DNA is TGTGCCACCAGTGATTCCGGGCGGGACTATGGCTACACCTTC.

CDR3 nucleotide sequence: TGTGCCAGCAGTGAAGTTGGGGGAGGGCTTGGAGATACGCAGTATTTT. Amino acid sequence: CASSEVGGGLGDTQYF. The chain carries TRBV6-1 and TRBJ2-3; TRBD2 matches at 7 bases. The trim removed 1 base at V and 5 bases at J, leaving 9 bases unmatched. This CDR3 contains 16 residues. Germline loops: CDR1 MNHNS, CDR2 SASEGT.

This clonotype came up a few times. This chain uses TRBV6-1 with TRBJ1-5; TRBD1 matches at 7 bases. J was trimmed by 3 bases and V by 2 bases; bases with no gene match: 4. The germline CDR1 and CDR2 sequences are MNHNS and SASEGT. The CDR3 spans 15 residues. The CDR3 nucleotides read TGTGCCAGCAGTGAACAAGGGGGCTTCAATCAGCCCCAGCATTTT. Its protein is CASSEQGGFNQPQHF.

This clonotype was counted only a few times. V is TRBV5-1 and J is TRBJ2-7; 12 bases are a match to TRBD2. The germline CDR1 and CDR2 sequences are SGHRS and YFSETQ. The CDR3 is 15 residues long. The V and J ends lost 7 bases and 7 bases, in that order; junction bases with no gene match: 12. CDR3 DNA sequence: TGCGCCAGCCGCCACCTAGCGGGAGGGCCGTGGGAGCAGTACTTC. Its protein product is CASRHLAGGPWEQYF.

The table lists this clonotype with many counts. The rearrangement links TRBV12-5 to TRBJ2-5; D not resolved. CDR3 length: 15 residues. Trimming removed 1 base at V and 1 base at J, with 10 bases between. The germline V gene has CDR1 LGHNT and CDR2 FRNRAP. The CDR3 DNA reads as TGTGCTAGTGGTTTGGGCGAGCGTACCCAAGAGACCCAGTACTTC. Its translation: CASGLGERTQETQYF.

This clonotype has ten or more counts. This chain connects TRBV5-1 to TRBJ2-2; 7 bases line up with TRBD2. Germline V gene sequence: CDR1 SGHRS, CDR2 YFSETQ. This CDR3 region has 16 residues. The ends lost 4 bases at V and 2 bases at J; junction bases unmatched: 8. In nucleotides, the CDR3 is TGCGCCAGCAGCGTTCGAGCGGGGACTAACACCGGGGAGCTGTTTTTT. Its translation: CASSVRAGTNTGELFF.

The sample holds a few counts of this clonotype. The chain uses TRBV15 and TRBJ1-2, with D maybe TRBD1 (6 bases). The CDR3 has 16 residues. Per the germline V gene, CDR1 is LNHNV and CDR2 is YYDKDF (reference sequence). The ends were cut back, 3 bases at V and 0 bases at J, with 14 bases in the middle. CDR3 sequence: CATSRKTGATNYGYTF. The CDR3 bases are TGTGCCACCAGCAGGAAGACAGGAGCCACTAACTATGGCTACACCTTC.

J is TRBJ2-5 and V is TRBV24-1; TRBD1 matches at 8 bases. This CDR3 comprises 15 residues. The V segment lost 4 bases and the J segment 3 bases; nucleotides outside the gene matches: 6. The V gene's germline CDR1 is KGHDR and CDR2 SFDVKD. CDR3 in DNA: TGTGCCACCAGTGAGCCCGGGACAGGAGAAGAGACCCAGTACTTC. Translating it yields CATSEPGTGEETQYF.

In this sample, this clonotype turned up many times. The J gene is TRBJ2-6, the V gene TRBV10-3; D is possibly TRBD1 or TRBD2 (6 bases each). Trimming pared 0 bases from V and 4 bases from J, leaving 13 bases between. Germline V CDR1 and CDR2: ENHRY, SYGVKD. This CDR3 contains 17 residues. The CDR3 sequence is CAISESGGGTGANVLTF. CDR3 sequence (DNA): TGTGCCATCAGTGAGTCCGGAGGGGGTACCGGGGCCAACGTCCTGACTTTC.

This clonotype was seen many times. The chain uses TRBV18 and TRBJ2-7, with unresolved D. From germline, CDR1 is KGHSH and CDR2 LQKENI. V dropped 6 bases and J dropped 2 bases, with 20 bases sitting between them. CDR3 size: 16 residues. CDR3 sequence reads: CASSLDGLPFPYEQYF. CDR3 in DNA: TGTGCCAGCTCTTTGGACGGATTGCCGTTCCCCTACGAGCAGTACTTC.

This clonotype was counted only a few times. The chain joins TRBV6-2 or TRBV6-3 to TRBJ2-7, with D perhaps TRBD1 (6 bases). The CDR3 has 13 amino acids. With 8 bases removed from V and 4 bases from J, the gap between germline ends came to 15 bases. Per germline, CDR1 MNHEY and CDR2 SVGEGT. The CDR3 region is CASSGTPLYEQYF. In nucleotides, the CDR3 is TGTGCCAGCTCCGGGACACCGCTTTACGAGCAGTACTTC.

This clonotype has just a few counts. The V call is TRBV12-3 or TRBV12-4, the J call TRBJ1-5, with D possibly matching TRBD1 (6 bases). The CDR3 runs 17 residues. V lost 6 bases and J 6 bases, leaving 24 bases between the germline ends. The CDR3 is CASSPNRGGQGIQPQHF. CDR3 in DNA: TGTGCCAGCAGCCCTAATAGAGGCGGGCAGGGGATTCAGCCCCAGCATTTT.

The chain combines TRBV7-9 with TRBJ2-3, with D unclear. The CDR3 totals 14 residues. The V gene's germline CDR1 is SEHNR and CDR2 FQNEAQ (reference sequence). V gave up 2 bases and J gave up 0 bases, with 6 bases separating them. CDR3: CASSLSISTDTQYF. The CDR3 region has the DNA TGTGCCAGCAGCTTATCTATCAGCACAGATACGCAGTATTTT.

This clonotype has a handful of counts. J is TRBJ1-2 and V is TRBV24-1; tentative D call: TRBD1 (5 bases). The V end lost 2 bases, the J end lost 8 bases, and 11 bases lay between the germline ends. There are 13 residues in the CDR3. Germline-derived CDR1 and CDR2 are KGHDR and SFDVKD. CDR3 coding DNA: TGTGCCACCAGTGATTATGCCCCAGGGGGCTACACCTTC. It is translated as CATSDYAPGGYTF.

This clonotype has ten or more counts. The chain couples TRBV11-2 to TRBJ2-1, with 11 positions matching TRBD2. Germline V gene sequence: CDR1 SGHAT, CDR2 FQNNGV. This CDR3 comprises 15 residues. V was clipped by 6 bases and J by 4 bases; unmatched bases: 5. DNA for the CDR3: TGTGCCAGCAGGAGGACTAGCGGGCCATACAATGAGCAGTTCTTC. Encoded protein: CASRRTSGPYNEQFF.

This clonotype has a count of ten or more. This rearrangement joins TRBV30 to TRBJ2-3; TRBD2 matches at 10 bases. CDR3 length equals 15 residues. The trim removed 2 bases at V and 0 bases at J, leaving 2 bases unmatched. CDR1 is GTSNPN, CDR2 SVGIG, per germline (reference sequence). This CDR3 is CAWSPGLASTDTQYF. DNA of the CDR3: TGTGCCTGGAGTCCGGGACTAGCGAGCACAGATACGCAGTATTTT.

This sequence joins TRBV5-1 and TRBJ1-6; no clear D gene. Germline loops: CDR1 SGHRS, CDR2 YFSETQ. V shed 7 bases and J shed 0 bases, with 11 bases lying between them. The CDR3 covers 15 residues. The CDR3 loop reads CASRTYSSYNSPLHF. CDR3 DNA: TGCGCCAGCCGGACGTACAGCTCCTATAATTCACCCCTCCACTTT. The variable domain in full, completed from reference TRBV5-1 and TRBJ1-6, reads KAGVTQTPRYLIKTRGQQVTLSCSPISGHRSVSWYQQTPGQGLQFLFEYFSETQRNKGNFPGRFSGRQFSNSRSEMNVSTLELGDSALYLCASRTYSSYNSPLHFGNGTRLTVT.